This TCR beta chain was captured in a study of blood T cell repertoires in COVID-19. Study-wide context: COVID-19 samples, acute and convalescent, were from the United States, Italy and Spain. From T cells, B-cell-depleted T cells, or PBMCs came the material, which was cDNA or gDNA.

In the source study's methods: Amplification with reference gene primers provided the estimates of nucleated cell counts. Repertoires were generated with immunoSEQ multiplex PCR, while TCRdb's copy carries only in-frame clones and drops some. The D gene and trimming were derived from the DNA, and the V and J assignments and clone size from that table. The table has about 300,000 clones, about nine tenths seen once; the top ten hold approximately 2.4%. Trimming at V came to 3 bases and at J to 1 base, leaving 12 bases not matched to a gene. Per germline, CDR1 SGHDT and CDR2 YYEEEE. There are 17 residues in the CDR3.

The V and J genes are TRBV5-6 and TRBJ1-1; 7 positions agree with TRBD1. The sample was peripheral blood. The receptor was derived from a young man with active or convalescent COVID-19. CDR3 amino acids: CASSWGPDRDGNTEAFF. As DNA, the CDR3 is TGTGCCAGCAGCTGGGGACCCGACAGGGATGGGAACACTGAAGCTTTCTTT.